This T cell receptor (beta chain) was sequenced during a study of blood T cells in healthy people across ages. For the second PCR, which ran for about 6 to 12 cycles, a sample-barcoded 5' primer and a J-beta primer mix were used. One entry per CDR3 protein, called by TCRdb with MiXCR from the 5' RACE reads. The sample carries about 1.4 million distinct CDR3 sequences, 45% to 70% recorded once. The CDR3 extends over 13 amino acids. Germline V CDR1 and CDR2: MNHEY, SVGAGI. The V gene lost 2 bases and the J gene lost 2 bases, with 7 bases spanning the gap. This clonotype has more than one count but fewer than ten.

The clonotype comes from a young man in good health. The chain is built from TRBV6-5 and TRBJ2-7; D perhaps matches TRBD1 (5 bases). The specimen sequenced was blood. The CDR3: CASSYDSPYEQYF. The DNA for the CDR3 is TGTGCCAGCAGTTACGACAGTCCCTACGAGCAGTACTTC.